The 23 T cell receptor beta chains below all came from one sample that was sequenced in a study of blood T cell repertoires in COVID-19 (dated by TCRdb to 2018 to 2021). The library came from the immunoSEQ multiplex PCR assay. In its TCRdb copy, this immuneACCESS table keeps in-frame sequences only and misses some clones. Where compared with another copy, unresolved V genes explain less than half of these, and the others have no known cause. The sample table lists nearly 200,000 clones, 85% of them with a count of one. Approximately 0.97% of the sample comes from the top ten. The sequencing sample was made of peripheral blood. These receptors all come from a man between 60 and 75 years old with COVID-19, enrolled during active disease.

The rearrangement links TRBV2 to TRBJ1-1; D perhaps matches TRBD1 (5 bases). The CDR3 runs 13 residues. Trimming took off 5 bases at V and 4 bases at J, with 11 bases between the two ends. Germline V gene lookup returns CDR1 SNHLY and CDR2 FYNNEI. The CDR3 coding sequence is TGTGCCAGCAGTACAGGAATGGGCACTGAAGCTTTCTTT. Translation gives CASSTGMGTEAFF. Based on the CDR3 plus reference TRBV2 and TRBJ1-1, the full variable domain is EPEVTQTPSHQVTQMGQEVILRCVPISNHLYFYWYRQILGQKVEFLVSFYNNEISEKSEIFDDQFSVERPDGSNFTLKIRSTKLEDSAMYFCASSTGMGTEAFFGQGTRLTVV.

The V and J genes are TRBV4-1 and TRBJ1-1; no clear D gene. The CDR3 length is 13 residues. V lost 3 bases and J 4 bases, leaving 9 bases between the germline ends. Germline V gene lookup returns CDR1 MGHRA and CDR2 YSYEKL. The DNA of the CDR3 is TGCGCCAGCAGCCAGTTTGAGGGCACTGAAGCTTTCTTT. The encoded protein is CASSQFEGTEAFF.

The gene calls are TRBV7-3 and TRBJ2-1, with TRBD2 matching 9 bases. CDR3 length: 16 residues. The trim removed 1 base at V and 8 bases at J, leaving 9 bases unmatched. Germline V gene data show CDR1 as SGHTA and CDR2 as FQGTGA. The CDR3 DNA reads TGTGCCAGCAGCTTAAAGGCGGGAGGGCCAACAGATGAGCAGTTCTTC. It codes for CASSLKAGGPTDEQFF. The variable domain in full, with the rest retrieved from reference TRBV7-3 and TRBJ2-1, is GAGVSQTPSNKVTEKGKYVELRCDPISGHTALYWYRQSLGQGPEFLIYFQGTGAADDSGLPNDRFFAVRPEGSVSTLKIQRTERGDSAVYLCASSLKAGGPTDEQFFGPGTRLTVL.

The chain has TRBV18 and TRBJ2-7; 12 bases are a match to TRBD2. This CDR3 has 17 amino acids. Germline CDR1 reads KGHSH; CDR2 reads LQKENI. Trimming took 3 bases from V and 3 from J; bases not matched to a gene: 9. The CDR3 coding sequence is TGTGCCAGCTCACCCAAGACTAGCGGGAGAACTAGCTACGAGCAGTACTTC. As protein: CASSPKTSGRTSYEQYF.

V gene TRBV7-2 combines with J gene TRBJ1-3; D is possibly TRBD1 (6 bases). The CDR3 is 14 amino acids. The germline V and J ends were trimmed by 5 bases and 4 bases, with 12 bases remaining between them. CDR1 and CDR2 from the germline V gene are SGHTA and FQGNSA. The CDR3 region has the DNA TGTGCCAGCAGCCCCACAGGGTACGGAAACACCATATATTTT. Its protein product is CASSPTGYGNTIYF.

The CDR3 DNA reads as TGTGCCACCAGGACAGGGGGAACTGAAGCTTTCTTT. Translating gives CATRTGGTEAFF. The V gene is TRBV6-5, the J gene TRBJ1-1, with TRBD1 matching 10 bases. CDR3 size: 12 residues. From germline, CDR1 is MNHEY and CDR2 SVGAGI. V trimming: 10 bases; J trimming: 5 bases; junction bases outside the gene matches: 4.

Only a few counts were recorded for this clone. The rearrangement joins TRBV15 to TRBJ1-5, with TRBD1 matching 7 bases. This CDR3 is 14 amino acids long. From germline, CDR1 is LNHNV and CDR2 YYDKDF (reference sequence). Germline trimming cut 2 bases from V and 7 bases from J; bases unmatched to any gene: 5. The CDR3 nucleotides are TGTGCCACCAGCAGAAGGACAGGACAACAGCCCCAGCATTTT. This translates into CATSRRTGQQPQHF.

This clone was seen just once. The rearrangement links TRBV19 to TRBJ1-1, with 8 bases lining up with TRBD1. CDR1 is LNHDA, CDR2 SQIVND, per germline (reference sequence). This CDR3 region has 14 residues. The V gene end was trimmed by 0 bases and the J gene end by 4 bases; junction bases not matched to a gene: 1. The CDR3 region is CASSIDRGLTEAFF. CDR3 bases: TGTGCCAGTAGTATAGACAGGGGGCTCACTGAAGCTTTCTTT.

Concerning this clone itself: Distinct nucleotide sequences in the sample also encode this CDR3. DNA for the CDR3: TGTGCCAGCAGCTTGGATAGGGGGACTGAAGCTTTCTTT. Amino acid sequence: CASSLDRGTEAFF. V gene TRBV7-9 combines with J gene TRBJ1-1, with D tentatively TRBD1 (6 bases). In germline, CDR1 is SEHNR, CDR2 FQNEAQ (reference sequence). V lost 3 bases and J 5 bases, leaving 10 bases between the germline ends. The length of the CDR3 is 13 residues. Supplemented by reference TRBV7-9 and TRBJ1-1, the full variable domain reads DTGVSQNPRHKITKRGQNVTFRCDPISEHNRLYWYRQTLGQGPEFLTYFQNEAQLEKSRLLSDRFSAERPKGSFSTLEIQRTEQGDSAMYLCASSLDRGTEAFFGQGTRLTVV.

V is TRBV5-1 and J is TRBJ2-5; 12 positions agree with TRBD2. J lost 1 base, V lost 3 bases, and 7 bases had no gene match. CDR3 size: 17 residues. Germline assignment: CDR1 SGHRS and CDR2 YFSETQ. CDR3 loop: CASSWGTSGSLQETQYF. The CDR3 DNA reads as TGCGCCAGCAGCTGGGGGACTAGCGGGTCTCTCCAAGAGACCCAGTACTTC. The whole variable domain, remainder taken from reference TRBV5-1 and TRBJ2-5, is KAGVTQTPRYLIKTRGQQVTLSCSPISGHRSVSWYQQTPGQGLQFLFEYFSETQRNKGNFPGRFSGRQFSNSRSEMNVSTLELGDSALYLCASSWGTSGSLQETQYFGPGTRLLVL.

The gene calls are TRBV6-5 and TRBJ1-2; D may be TRBD1 (6 bases). In germline, CDR1 is MNHEY, CDR2 SVGAGI. With 2 bases removed from V and 4 bases from J, the gap between germline ends came to 11 bases. This CDR3 has 14 amino acids. In nucleotides, the CDR3 is TGTGCCAGCAGTTACACGGACAGCTCCTATGGCTACACCTTC. Its protein is CASSYTDSSYGYTF.

The gene calls are TRBV3-1 (or the pseudogene TRBV3-2) and TRBJ2-1; D uncertain. This CDR3 is built from 13 residues. V was shortened by 3 bases and J by 12 bases, with 15 bases between the two germline ends. The germline V gene has CDR1 LGHDT and CDR2 YNNKEL (reference sequence). The CDR3 region is CASSQVSEIGQFF. The DNA of the CDR3 is TGTGCCAGCAGCCAGGTCAGCGAAATAGGGCAGTTCTTC.

Regarding this clone: Other DNA sequences in the sample encode the same CDR3. The chain links TRBV9 to TRBJ1-1; D is unresolved. V was clipped by 0 bases and J by 4 bases, with 4 bases between them. The CDR3 totals 12 residues. Germline V CDR1 and CDR2: SGDLS, YYNGEE. The CDR3 sequence: CASSVDSTEAFF. DNA of the CDR3: TGTGCCAGCAGCGTAGATAGCACTGAAGCTTTCTTT.

This clone was observed once. The genes are TRBV7-9 and TRBJ1-6; perhaps TRBD1 as D (5 bases). The CDR3 sequence is 16 residues long. Germline CDR1 and CDR2: SEHNR and FQNEAQ (reference sequence). Between the trimmed V and J ends, which lost 5 bases and 14 bases, there was a span of 25 bases. CDR3: CASSPGTAISGGSLHF. In nucleotides, the CDR3 is TGTGCCAGCAGCCCCGGGACGGCGATTAGTGGAGGGTCCCTCCACTTT.

The chain has TRBV3-1 (or the pseudogene TRBV3-2) and TRBJ1-6; 8 bases align to TRBD1. The CDR3 runs to 15 residues. With V trimmed by 1 base and J by 7 bases, 3 bases remained unmatched. Per the germline V gene, CDR1 is LGHDT and CDR2 is YNNKEL (reference sequence). The CDR3 loop reads CASSQGTGWNSPLHF. CDR3 sequence (DNA): TGTGCCAGCAGCCAAGGGACAGGGTGGAATTCACCCCTCCACTTT.

The rearrangement joins TRBV7-3 to TRBJ1-6; 8 bases line up with TRBD1. V gave up 5 bases and J gave up 8 bases; unmatched junction bases: 5. The germline CDR1 and CDR2 sequences are SGHTA and FQGTGA. CDR3 length: 14 amino acids. This CDR3 reads CASSRGQGHSPLHF. The CDR3 nucleotides are TGTGCCAGCAGCCGAGGACAGGGACATTCACCCCTCCACTTT.

J is TRBJ2-3 and V is TRBV5-4, with 13 bases that match TRBD2. This CDR3 has 15 residues. Per germline, CDR1 SGHNT and CDR2 YYREEE (reference sequence). The junction had 3 bases not matched to a gene; V was cut back by 4 bases and J by 4 bases. In DNA, the CDR3 is TGTGCCAGCAGCCGGACTAGCGGGAGCTCAGATACGCAGTATTTT. Its protein product is CASSRTSGSSDTQYF.

This clone appeared a single time. This chain links TRBV28 with TRBJ1-5; 9 bases fit TRBD1. Germline assignment: CDR1 MDHEN and CDR2 SYDVKM. After removal of 3 bases from V and 0 bases from J, the junction contained 6 bases not matched to a gene. CDR3 length: 17 residues. Here the CDR3 DNA reads TGTGCCAGCAGTTTGTTCGGGACAGGGATTAGCAATCAGCCCCAGCATTTT. The encoded protein is CASSLFGTGISNQPQHF.

CDR3 sequence reads: CASSAGQGGVYEQYF. The CDR3 nucleotides read TGCGCCAGCAGCGCGGGACAGGGAGGCGTCTACGAGCAGTACTTC. The chain couples TRBV5-1 to TRBJ2-7; TRBD1 matches 9 bases. The CDR3 contains 15 residues. V lost 4 bases and J lost 3; bases outside the gene matches: 8. Germline V CDR1 and CDR2: SGHRS, YFSETQ.

The chain uses TRBV10-2 and TRBJ2-7; the D is unclear. V gave up 2 bases and J gave up 4 bases, with 15 bases separating them. CDR3 length: 15 amino acids. CDR1 and CDR2 from the germline V gene are WSHSY and SAAADI. CDR3 amino acids: CASSETDVRGYEQYF. CDR3 in DNA: TGCGCCAGCAGTGAGACCGACGTACGAGGATACGAGCAGTACTTC.

A single count supports this clone. The V gene is TRBV18, the J gene TRBJ1-2, with 7 bases fitting TRBD1. The CDR3 runs to 12 residues. Germline lookup yields CDR1 KGHSH and CDR2 LQKENI. The V segment lost 5 bases and the J segment 8 bases; nucleotides outside the gene matches: 5. The CDR3 DNA follows: TGTGCCAGCTCAGCGACAGGGAAAGGCTACACCTTC. Its protein product is CASSATGKGYTF.

This rearrangement joins TRBV9 to TRBJ1-2; tentative D call: TRBD1 (6 bases). This CDR3 has 14 residues. CDR1 is SGDLS and CDR2 is YYNGEE in the germline V gene. V gave up 0 bases and J gave up 5 bases, with 11 bases separating them. CDR3 loop: CASSVETGQYGYTF. CDR3 DNA sequence: TGTGCCAGCAGCGTAGAGACAGGACAATATGGCTACACCTTC.

J is TRBJ2-1 and V is TRBV28; D call uncertain. CDR3 size: 12 residues. Trimming removed 7 bases at V and 10 bases at J, with 14 bases between. Per the germline V gene, CDR1 is MDHEN and CDR2 is SYDVKM. The CDR3 DNA sequence: TGTGCCAGCACCCTTTTTAGCTCCGAGCAGTTCTTC. Protein sequence: CASTLFSSEQFF.